A single sample gave rise to the 28 T cell receptor beta chains below, sequenced in a study of PD-1 blockade in classical Hodgkin lymphoma. Method: immunoSEQ multiplex PCR; TCRdb's copy keeps in-frame clones and lacks some. The data hold 40,000 to 50,000 clones, with around four fifths observed a single time. With no exception, relapse followed autologous stem cell transplantation in all patients, and brentuximab vedotin exposure varied. The specimen comprised peripheral blood mononuclear cells (PBMCs), sampled at baseline. These receptors all stem from a human donor with classical Hodgkin lymphoma.

J is TRBJ1-4 and V is TRBV19, with a possible D match to TRBD1 (5 bases). Germline V gene sequence: CDR1 LNHDA, CDR2 SQIVND (reference sequence). The CDR3 is made up of 16 amino acids. V was shortened by 6 bases and J by 3 bases, with 17 bases between the two germline ends. CDR3 DNA: TGTGCCAGTAGCCGCTATGGGGCAGGGTCTAATGAAAAACTGTTTTTT. It specifies CASSRYGAGSNEKLFF.

This chain joins TRBV5-1 and TRBJ1-1, with TRBD1 matching over 7 bases. J gave up 0 bases and V 0 bases, and 8 bases lay outside the gene matches. The germline V gene has CDR1 SGHRS and CDR2 YFSETQ. The CDR3 totals 17 residues. DNA of the CDR3: TGCGCCAGCAGCTTGGCCTTCGAGGGGGCGATGAACACTGAAGCTTTCTTT. It specifies CASSLAFEGAMNTEAFF.

The V and J genes are TRBV6-5 and TRBJ1-1; weak D call: TRBD1 (5 bases). Germline V gene lookup returns CDR1 MNHEY and CDR2 SVGAGI. The V and J ends lost 0 bases and 7 bases respectively, with 9 bases between them. The CDR3 is made up of 13 amino acids. The chain's CDR3 is CASSYSGQFEAFF. In nucleotides, the CDR3 is TGTGCCAGCAGTTACTCGGGGCAGTTTGAAGCTTTCTTT.

This clone was counted between two and nine times. This chain joins TRBV6-6 and TRBJ1-2; TRBD1 aligns across 8 bases. The CDR3 is 15 amino acids. Germline loops: CDR1 MNHNY, CDR2 SVGAGI (reference sequence). Losses at the gene ends were 2 bases for V and 3 bases for J; bases not matched to a gene: 5. The CDR3 DNA follows: TGTGCCAGCAGTTACACGCCAGGGGGCGACTATGGCTACACCTTC. It encodes CASSYTPGGDYGYTF.

This chain joins TRBV4-3 and TRBJ2-2; D may correspond to TRBD1 or TRBD2 (5 bases each). V was trimmed by 0 bases and J by 7 bases, leaving 9 bases between them. CDR3 length equals 14 residues. In germline, CDR1 is LGHNA, CDR2 YSLEER. The CDR3 region is CASSQDEGLGELFF. CDR3 nucleotides: TGCGCCAGCAGCCAAGATGAGGGGCTCGGGGAGCTGTTTTTT.

This sequence joins TRBV7-9 and TRBJ2-1; TRBD1 might be the D (6 bases). CDR3 length: 15 residues. The V end was cut by 5 bases, the J end by 5 bases, with 16 bases between. Germline CDR1 is SEHNR and CDR2 is FQNEAQ (reference sequence). Written as DNA, the CDR3 is TGTGCCAGCAGCCCGCAAGGGACACTGGACAATGAGCAGTTCTTC. Translating gives CASSPQGTLDNEQFF.

The gene calls are TRBV2 and TRBJ2-1, with D tentatively TRBD2 (5 bases). Trimming took 5 bases from V and 4 from J, leaving 21 bases between them. Looked up from germline, CDR1 is SNHLY and CDR2 is FYNNEI. The CDR3 is 17 amino acids. The CDR3 nucleotides read TGTGCCAGCAGTTTTCTTGGAAGCCAGGCGGGTTACAATGAGCAGTTCTTC. This translates into CASSFLGSQAGYNEQFF.

CDR3 nucleotides: TGTGCCAGCCATAGCGCCGGATCCTACAATGAGCAGTTCTTC. Its translation: CASHSAGSYNEQFF. The rearrangement joins TRBV6-5 to TRBJ2-1, with D possibly matching TRBD2 (5 bases). The V end lost 8 bases, the J end lost 1 base, and 12 bases lay between the germline ends. There are 14 residues in the CDR3. Germline CDR1 MNHEY, CDR2 SVGAGI.

V and J are TRBV12-5 and TRBJ1-5, with TRBD1 identical over 7 bases. CDR1 is LGHNT and CDR2 is FRNRAP in the germline V gene. This CDR3 region has 15 residues. With V trimmed by 2 bases and J by 3 bases, 4 bases remained unmatched. CDR3 nucleotide sequence: TGTGCTAGTGGTTTGCTGGACAGGTTCAATCAGCCCCAGCATTTT. Protein: CASGLLDRFNQPQHF.

CDR3 DNA: TGTGCCAGCAGTTTATCCAATAGCGGGGGTGCCCACGAGCAGTACTTC. Its translation: CASSLSNSGGAHEQYF. The chain combines TRBV27 with TRBJ2-5, with TRBD2 identical over 9 bases. The DNA end is a closer match to TRBJ2-7, so the J assignment may be wrong. CDR1 and CDR2 (germline): MNHEY, SMNVEV (reference sequence). The length of the CDR3 is 16 residues.

The chain carries TRBV29-1 and TRBJ1-2; D not resolved. Trimming shortened V by 3 bases and J by 5 bases, and 13 bases separated the two germline ends. Germline-derived CDR1 and CDR2 are SQVTM and ANQGSEA. This CDR3 is 13 amino acids long. The CDR3: CSVEAGLGYGYTF. The CDR3 DNA reads as TGCAGCGTTGAGGCGGGTCTCGGATATGGCTACACCTTC.

This clone was counted once. This sequence joins TRBV9 and TRBJ2-2; D may be TRBD2 (7 bases). V was shortened by 3 bases and J by 0 bases, with 15 bases between the two germline ends. Looked up from germline, CDR1 is SGDLS and CDR2 is YYNGEE. CDR3 length: 17 residues. CDR3 loop: CASSAGGHFANTGELFF. CDR3 nucleotides: TGTGCCAGCAGCGCGGGGGGACACTTCGCGAACACCGGGGAGCTGTTTTTT. Supplemented by reference TRBV9 and TRBJ2-2, the full variable domain reads DSGVTQTPKHLITATGQRVTLRCSPRSGDLSVYWYQQSLDQGLQFLIQYYNGEERAKGNILERFSAQQFPDLHSELNLSSLELGDSALYFCASSAGGHFANTGELFFGEGSRLTVL.

The rearrangement joins TRBV5-8 to TRBJ2-6; D call uncertain. CDR1 and CDR2 from the germline V gene are SGHTS and YDEGEE. The CDR3 loop spans 13 amino acids. V was clipped by 3 bases and J by 4 bases, with 5 bases between them. CDR3: CASSSRGANVLTF. The CDR3 nucleotides read TGTGCCAGCAGCTCAAGGGGGGCCAACGTCCTGACTTTC.

This chain connects TRBV5-1 to TRBJ2-7; D possibly corresponds to TRBD1 (6 bases). CDR3 length equals 13 residues. Trimming pared 1 base from V and 3 bases from J, leaving 8 bases between. Germline CDR1 is SGHRS and CDR2 is YFSETQ. The CDR3 region has the DNA TGCGCCAGCAGCTTGTTGGACAGCTACGAGCAGTACTTC. This sequence encodes CASSLLDSYEQYF.

The CDR3 sequence is CASSSRDGREQYF. The CDR3 DNA follows: TGTGCCAGTAGTAGTAGGGACGGCCGGGAGCAGTACTTC. The chain has TRBV19 and TRBJ2-7; the D gene could be TRBD1 or TRBD2 (5 bases each). This CDR3 is 13 amino acids long. With 4 bases removed from V and 7 bases from J, the gap between germline ends came to 14 bases. CDR1 is LNHDA, CDR2 SQIVND, per germline (reference sequence).

This clone turned up a few times. The rearrangement joins TRBV19 to TRBJ2-3; perhaps TRBD2 as D (5 bases). The CDR3 covers 15 residues. In germline, CDR1 is LNHDA, CDR2 SQIVND (reference sequence). V was shortened by 3 bases and J by 4 bases, with 14 bases between the two germline ends. Here the CDR3 reads CASSMSGLAPDTQYF. The CDR3 DNA follows: TGTGCCAGTAGTATGAGCGGTCTTGCCCCAGATACGCAGTATTTT.

This chain connects TRBV27 to TRBJ2-5; D remains ambiguous. Germline CDR1 is MNHEY and CDR2 is SMNVEV (reference sequence). This CDR3 region has 9 residues. Here the CDR3 reads CAPPGTQYF. In DNA form, the CDR3 reads TGTGCGCCCCCCGGGACCCAGTACTTC.

V is TRBV9 and J is TRBJ2-7; D is unresolved. V was cut by 4 bases and J by 4 bases, with 6 bases left in between. Germline CDR1 reads SGDLS; CDR2 reads YYNGEE. CDR3 length: 11 amino acids. The CDR3 sequence: CASSSGYEQYF. DNA for the CDR3: TGTGCCAGCAGCTCCGGATACGAGCAGTACTTC.

This sequence joins TRBV4-1 and TRBJ2-7; TRBD1 aligns across 11 bases. CDR3 length: 16 amino acids. The germline gives CDR1 MGHRA, CDR2 YSYEKL. Trimming took 4 bases from V and 4 from J; bases not matched to a gene: 9. CDR3 residues: CASSPLPGTGGYEQYF. CDR3 sequence (DNA): TGCGCCAGCAGCCCCCTGCCCGGGACAGGGGGATACGAGCAGTACTTC.

A few counts support this clone. The J gene is TRBJ2-3, the V gene TRBV4-1; the match to TRBD2 covers 14 bases. The CDR3 covers 18 residues. The germline CDR1 and CDR2 sequences are MGHRA and YSYEKL. Unmatched junction bases numbered 10, after V lost 8 bases and J lost 0 bases. Here the CDR3 DNA reads TGCGCCAGCTATGGGACTAGCGGGGGACGGCCTAGCACAGATACGCAGTATTTT. It translates to CASYGTSGGRPSTDTQYF.

The chain combines TRBV7-6 with TRBJ2-5; D not resolved. Germline CDR1 and CDR2: SGHVS and FNYEAQ. The CDR3 has 13 residues. The V gene lost 8 bases and the J gene lost 5 bases, with 15 bases spanning the gap. CDR3 DNA sequence: TGTGCCAGCCGTGGGCCCCTGGTGGAGACCCAGTACTTC. It translates to CASRGPLVETQYF.

The chain couples TRBV5-5 to TRBJ2-7, with D unclear. CDR3 length: 15 residues. CDR1 SGHKS and CDR2 YYEKEE come from the germline V gene (reference sequence). V lost 0 bases and J 2 bases, leaving 12 bases between the germline ends. Written as DNA, the CDR3 is TGTGCCAGCAGCTTGGAGGTAGCTGCAGCCTACGAGCAGTACTTC. Amino acid sequence: CASSLEVAAAYEQYF.

This clone was counted ten times or more. The chain uses TRBV29-1 and TRBJ2-7; 10 bases agree with TRBD2. The CDR3 loop spans 19 amino acids. V lost 5 bases to trimming and J lost 1 base; unmatched junction nucleotides: 20. Germline loops: CDR1 SQVTM, CDR2 ANQGSEA. The DNA of the CDR3 is TGCAGCGTTCTTCCGGGGCTAGCGGGGGACAATTGGAATTCCTACGAGCAGTACTTC. Amino acid sequence: CSVLPGLAGDNWNSYEQYF.

The gene calls are TRBV9 and TRBJ2-3, with D perhaps given as TRBD1 or TRBD2 (6 bases each). Germline-derived CDR1 and CDR2 are SGDLS and YYNGEE. This CDR3 is 15 amino acids long. With 1 base removed from V and 5 bases from J, the gap between germline ends came to 14 bases. CDR3 coding DNA: TGTGCCAGCAGCGTACGGAGGGGGTATGAAGATACGCAGTATTTT. Encoded protein: CASSVRRGYEDTQYF.

The chain couples TRBV7-2 to TRBJ2-2, with TRBD2 identical over 10 bases. The V gene's germline CDR1 is SGHTA and CDR2 FQGNSA. CDR3 length: 17 residues. V lost 3 bases to trimming and J lost 3 bases; unmatched junction nucleotides: 7. The CDR3 DNA reads TGTGCCAGCAGCTTGGACACCGGACTAGCGGACACCGGGGAGCTGTTTTTT. Its translation: CASSLDTGLADTGELFF.

CDR3 in amino acids: CASSQSTTELNEKLFF. The CDR3 DNA is TGCGCCAGCAGTCAATCGACCACAGAACTCAATGAAAAACTGTTTTTT. V is TRBV23-1 and J is TRBJ1-4, with D unresolved. TRBV23-1 is filed as an ORF, its function uncertain. Trimming cost V 0 bases and J 5 bases, with 13 bases left between them. The CDR3 contains 16 residues.

This clone was found once. The genes are TRBV4-2 and TRBJ2-6, with D hard to call. The CDR3 is made up of 14 amino acids. With 4 bases removed from V and 0 bases from J, the gap between germline ends came to 4 bases. Germline V lookup: CDR1 LGHNA, CDR2 YNFKEQ. CDR3 nucleotides: TGTGCCAGCAGCCCTATCTCTGGGGCCAACGTCCTGACTTTC. Translated: CASSPISGANVLTF.

CDR3 sequence reads: CASSTGRYGYTF. CDR3 coding DNA: TGCGCCAGCAGCACGGGCCGGTATGGCTACACCTTC. The V and J genes are TRBV4-3 and TRBJ1-2; the D is unclear. Germline-derived CDR1 and CDR2 are LGHNA and YSLEER. V lost 5 bases, J lost 5 bases, and 9 bases lay in between. The CDR3 loop spans 12 amino acids.